This TCR beta chain was identified during a study of T cells in localized non-small cell lung cancer. Clones were sequenced by immunoSEQ multiplex PCR, and TCRdb holds only the in-frame ones, with some missing. The sample lists around 40,000 clones, approximately 83% seen once, with 6.4% in the top ten. A note on this clone: Antigen specificity is unknown.

Study results and caveats: Uninvolved adjacent lung had more T cell clonality than any other tissue, topping tumor.

Sequences were derived from peripheral blood, sampled before any cancer treatment. This receptor was taken from a man between 40 and 70 years old with stage I lung adenocarcinoma.

This chain's CDR3 is CASSFSQEMSNQPQHF. CDR3 bases: TGTGCCAGCAGCTTTTCACAGGAGATGAGCAATCAGCCCCAGCATTTT. V usage is TRBV7-8 and J usage is TRBJ1-5, with a possible D match to TRBD1 (5 bases). Trimming stripped 3 bases from V and 1 base from J, with 13 bases between. This CDR3 spans 16 amino acids. From germline, CDR1 is SGHVS and CDR2 FQNEAQ.